A single T cell receptor beta chain is shown here with its context. What it binds is unknown. CDR1 and CDR2 (germline): SEHNR, FQNEAQ (reference sequence). V was trimmed by 5 bases and J by 3 bases, leaving 11 bases between them. The CDR3 runs to 13 residues. This specimen comes from a study of cytomegalovirus exposure and HLA in healthy donors. Study-wide points: With high specificity and sensitivity, the classifier reportedly diagnosed cytomegalovirus status. TCR beta chains numbering more than 150 were designated cytomegalovirus-associated. Subsequent analysis revealed that first-cohort TCR clusters tended to co-occur in the 95 to 150 validation repertoires.

Repertoires were generated with immunoSEQ multiplex PCR, while TCRdb's copy carries only in-frame clones and drops some. The data hold some 56,000 clones, with more than 90% observed a single time. The sequencing input was PBMCs. This sequence joins TRBV7-9 and TRBJ2-7; TRBD2 is a possible D gene (5 bases). The TCR originated in a man aged 18 to 30 in good health and CMV-seronegative. Here the CDR3 reads CASSRGQFYEQYF. As DNA, the CDR3 is TGTGCCAGCAGCCGCGGGCAGTTCTACGAGCAGTACTTC.